This passage covers 5 T cell receptor beta chains from one sample sequenced in a study of cytomegalovirus exposure and HLA in healthy donors (dated by TCRdb to between 2016 and 2019). Libraries were constructed by the immunoSEQ multiplex PCR assay. A mixture of 60 forward primers for TCR Vbeta segments and 13 reverse primers for TCR Jbeta segments was used in the multiplex PCR. In TCRdb, the immuneACCESS table is reduced to in-frame sequences with V and J assigned. These tables do not hold every clone; where another copy was compared, an unresolved V gene accounts for under half, and the others remain unexplained. Counted in this sample were 130,000 to 150,000 clones; around four fifths of them appeared once. The top ten clonotypes cover over 2.5% of the sample. Sequenced: PBMCs. The receptors originated from a female donor in good health and CMV-seronegative.

As for this clone: At one end, the junction sequence differs from germline, possibly due to a read error. The chain uses TRBV7-2 and TRBJ1-2, with 8 bases that match TRBD1. The CDR3 consists of 14 residues. Germline V gene lookup returns CDR1 SGHTA and CDR2 FQGNSA. The CDR3 region is CASSWTGFSYGYPF. The DNA for the CDR3 is TGTGCCAGCAGCTGGACAGGGTTTAGCTATGGCTACCCCTTC.

The rearrangement links TRBV28 to TRBJ2-5; D gene ambiguous. The J call may not be correct, given that the DNA end is closer to TRBJ2-7. Germline CDR1 reads MDHEN; CDR2 reads SYDVKM. This CDR3 has 14 residues. The CDR3 sequence is CASRLRGTNYEQYF. The CDR3 DNA reads as TGTGCCAGCAGACTACGCGGCACCAATTACGAGCAGTACTTC.

J is TRBJ1-6 and V is TRBV6-1, with a weak D call TRBD1 (5 bases). The CDR3 length is 14 residues. Trimming pared 4 bases from V and 7 bases from J, leaving 11 bases between. CDR1 and CDR2 (germline): MNHNS, SASEGT. This CDR3 reads CASSVQGLNSPLHF. In DNA form, the CDR3 reads TGTGCCAGCAGTGTGCAGGGTTTGAATTCACCCCTCCACTTT.

The J gene is TRBJ2-1, the V gene TRBV28; 10 nucleotides line up with TRBD2. Germline CDR1 reads MDHEN; CDR2 reads SYDVKM. This CDR3 has 15 amino acids. The V gene end was trimmed by 5 bases and the J gene end by 6 bases; junction bases not matched to a gene: 7. The CDR3 reads CASSPGLAVPNEQFF. The CDR3 nucleotides read TGTGCCAGCAGTCCCGGACTAGCGGTTCCCAATGAGCAGTTCTTC.

The chain employs TRBV5-4 and TRBJ2-1, with 9 bases that match TRBD2. With V trimmed by 0 bases and J by 4 bases, 2 bases remained unmatched. CDR3 length: 15 amino acids. CDR1 is SGHNT, CDR2 YYREEE, per germline (reference sequence). The CDR3 region is CASSLGTSVYNEQFF. The CDR3 DNA sequence: TGTGCCAGCAGCTTGGGGACTAGCGTATACAATGAGCAGTTCTTC.